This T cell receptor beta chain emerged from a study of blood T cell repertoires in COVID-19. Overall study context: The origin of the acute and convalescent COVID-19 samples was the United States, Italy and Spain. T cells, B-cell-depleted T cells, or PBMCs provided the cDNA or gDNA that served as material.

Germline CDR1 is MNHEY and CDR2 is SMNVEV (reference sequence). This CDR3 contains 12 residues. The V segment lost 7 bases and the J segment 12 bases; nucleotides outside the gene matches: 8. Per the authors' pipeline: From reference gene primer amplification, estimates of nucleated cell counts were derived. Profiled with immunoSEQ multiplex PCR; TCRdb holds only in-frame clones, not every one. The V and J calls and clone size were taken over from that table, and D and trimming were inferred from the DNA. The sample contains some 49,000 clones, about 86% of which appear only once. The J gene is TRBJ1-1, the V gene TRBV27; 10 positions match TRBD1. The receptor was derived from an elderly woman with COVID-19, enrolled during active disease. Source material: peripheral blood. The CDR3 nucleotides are TGTGCCAGCACCCCGACAGGGGGCGGGTCTTTCTTT. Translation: CASTPTGGGSFF.